A selection of T cell receptor beta chains follows, all from one sample in a study of T cell responses to AZD1222 COVID-19 vaccine. Sequencing was performed with immunoSEQ multiplex PCR; in TCRdb, only in-frame clones are kept and a portion is missing. The table includes 95,000 to 150,000 clones, around 90% detected once. The input for sequencing was peripheral blood, taken 28 days after the second AZD1222 dose. Receptors originate from an adult who received the AZD1222 COVID-19 vaccine. The CDR3 runs from the conserved cysteine through the conserved F or W. The D gene is left open where the match is weak. Clone size appears in some rows only: once, few, many, or a class for an expanded clone.

clone_size: -
v_call: TRBV29-1
j_call: TRBJ2-1
d_call: TRBD1
cdr3_nt: TGCAGCGTTGAAGACCAGAACAGGGGAAACTGGAATGAGCAGTTCTTC
cdr3_aa: CSVEDQNRGNWNEQFF

clone_size: -
v_call: TRBV19
j_call: TRBJ1-5
d_call: -
cdr3_nt: TGTGCCAGTAGGGGGGAATATAGCAATCAGCCCCAGCATTTT
cdr3_aa: CASRGEYSNQPQHF

clone_size: once
v_call: TRBV7-2
j_call: TRBJ1-6
d_call: -
cdr3_nt: TGTGCCAGCGAATTCCGGGCACGGAATTCACCCCTCCACTTT
cdr3_aa: CASEFRARNSPLHF

clone_size: -
v_call: TRBV3-1/TRBV3-2
j_call: TRBJ1-1
d_call: -
cdr3_nt: TGTGCCAGCAGCCCCCGGGGCATTCCGAACACTGAAGCTTTCTTT
cdr3_aa: CASSPRGIPNTEAFF

clone_size: -
v_call: TRBV18
j_call: TRBJ1-2
d_call: -
cdr3_nt: TGTGCCAGCTCACCTACTCTTTCCGGACAGCAAGACTATGGCTACACCTTC
cdr3_aa: CASSPTLSGQQDYGYTF

clone_size: -
v_call: TRBV6-6
j_call: TRBJ2-7
d_call: -
cdr3_nt: TGTGCCAGCAGTTACGGCGGGGTTTCATCCTACGAGCAGTACTTC
cdr3_aa: CASSYGGVSSYEQYF

clone_size: -
v_call: TRBV25-1
j_call: TRBJ2-6
d_call: -
cdr3_nt: TGTGCCAGCAGTGAATACAGCTCTGGGGCCAACGTCCTGACTTTC
cdr3_aa: CASSEYSSGANVLTF

clone_size: -
v_call: TRBV18
j_call: TRBJ1-6
d_call: -
cdr3_nt: TGTGCCAGCTCATCGATTAAGGACGGCTTGTGGGCTTCACCCCTCCACTTT
cdr3_aa: CASSSIKDGLWASPLHF

clone_size: few
v_call: TRBV2
j_call: TRBJ2-7
d_call: -
cdr3_nt: TGTGCCAGCAGCCCAAGTCGGTTGGGACACCAGCAGTACTTC
cdr3_aa: CASSPSRLGHQQYF

clone_size: -
v_call: TRBV2
j_call: TRBJ1-6
d_call: TRBD1
cdr3_nt: TGTGCCAGCCGACAGGGAAATAATTCACCCCTCCACTTT
cdr3_aa: CASRQGNNSPLHF

clone_size: -
v_call: TRBV2
j_call: TRBJ2-7
d_call: TRBD1
cdr3_nt: TGTGCCAGCAGACGGGACAGGGGGCTTAACTACGAGCAGTACTTC
cdr3_aa: CASRRDRGLNYEQYF

clone_size: few
v_call: TRBV11-1
j_call: TRBJ1-6
d_call: TRBD1
cdr3_nt: TGTGCCAGCAGCCAGGACAGGGTTTCACCCCTCCACTTT
cdr3_aa: CASSQDRVSPLHF

clone_size: -
v_call: TRBV7-8
j_call: TRBJ2-7
d_call: TRBD2
cdr3_nt: TGTGCCAGCAGTCGGCTATTTTCGGGACTAGCGGGTAGTCAGTACTTC
cdr3_aa: CASSRLFSGLAGSQYF

clone_size: few
v_call: TRBV5-6
j_call: TRBJ1-6
d_call: -
cdr3_nt: TGTGCCAGCAGCTTGGTCGGAGTAGGGAATTCACCCCTCCACTTT
cdr3_aa: CASSLVGVGNSPLHF

clone_size: -
v_call: TRBV5-1
j_call: TRBJ2-2
d_call: -
cdr3_nt: TGCGCCAGCAGCTCTAACGACCCCGGGGAGCTGTTTTTT
cdr3_aa: CASSSNDPGELFF

clone_size: -
v_call: TRBV19
j_call: TRBJ1-5
d_call: TRBD1
cdr3_nt: TGTGCCAGTGTACAGGGGACCTCCCAAAATCAGCCCCAGCATTTT
cdr3_aa: CASVQGTSQNQPQHF

clone_size: -
v_call: TRBV6-5
j_call: TRBJ2-1
d_call: TRBD1
cdr3_nt: TGTGCCAGCAGGGACAGGCCAAGCTCCTACAATGAGCAGTTCTTC
cdr3_aa: CASRDRPSSYNEQFF

clone_size: -
v_call: TRBV27
j_call: TRBJ1-3
d_call: -
cdr3_nt: TGTGCCAGCAGTCCCCGGGGGGGCTCTGGAAACACCATATATTTT
cdr3_aa: CASSPRGGSGNTIYF

clone_size: -
v_call: TRBV9
j_call: TRBJ2-7
d_call: -
cdr3_nt: TGTGCCAGCAGCGTAGCTCCGAGCTCCTACGAGCAGTACTTC
cdr3_aa: CASSVAPSSYEQYF

clone_size: -
v_call: TRBV27
j_call: TRBJ1-5
d_call: -
cdr3_nt: TGTGCCAGCAGTCCTCGTAGGGGTCCCAATCAGCCCCAGCATTTT
cdr3_aa: CASSPRRGPNQPQHF

clone_size: -
v_call: TRBV21-1
j_call: TRBJ2-5
d_call: -
cdr3_nt: TGTGCCATCCTGGACCTTCCGTGGGAGACCCAGTACTTC
cdr3_aa: CAILDLPWETQYF

clone_size: -
v_call: TRBV24-1
j_call: TRBJ1-1
d_call: TRBD1
cdr3_nt: TGTGCCACCAGTGATACCACAGGGGTTGAAGCTTTCTTT
cdr3_aa: CATSDTTGVEAFF

clone_size: -
v_call: TRBV6-5
j_call: TRBJ1-2
d_call: TRBD1
cdr3_nt: TGTGCCAGCAGTTGGCGGGACAGGGTCGTAGGCTACACCTTC
cdr3_aa: CASSWRDRVVGYTF

clone_size: -
v_call: TRBV6-2/TRBV6-3
j_call: TRBJ1-2
d_call: TRBD1
cdr3_nt: TGTGCCAGCAGTTTCAGGGGGCGCGGGACCTATGGCTACACCTTC
cdr3_aa: CASSFRGRGTYGYTF

clone_size: -
v_call: TRBV4-1
j_call: TRBJ2-3
d_call: -
cdr3_nt: TGCGCCAGCAGCCAAGGGGGCAGTGCTGGAGATACGCAGTATTTT
cdr3_aa: CASSQGGSAGDTQYF

clone_size: -
v_call: TRBV7-2
j_call: TRBJ2-1
d_call: TRBD1
cdr3_nt: TGTGCCAGCAGCGCGCCAAACAGGGGACGGGGTAATGAGCAGTTCTTC
cdr3_aa: CASSAPNRGRGNEQFF

clone_size: once
v_call: TRBV7-2
j_call: TRBJ2-7
d_call: TRBD1
cdr3_nt: TGTGCCAGCAGCTTAGTGGCGCTGACAGGGGTACCCTACGAGCAGTACTTC
cdr3_aa: CASSLVALTGVPYEQYF

clone_size: -
v_call: TRBV7-2
j_call: TRBJ2-2
d_call: -
cdr3_nt: TGTGCCAGCAGCTCGCCTACAGGGAGGAGCACCGGGGAGCTGTTTTTT
cdr3_aa: CASSSPTGRSTGELFF

clone_size: -
v_call: TRBV12-3/TRBV12-4
j_call: TRBJ2-5
d_call: -
cdr3_nt: TGTGCCAGCAGTAATAACCAAGAGACCCAGTACTTC
cdr3_aa: CASSNNQETQYF

clone_size: -
v_call: TRBV5-1
j_call: TRBJ1-5
d_call: -
cdr3_nt: TGCGCCAGCAGTATGGGGGGAAATAGCAATCAGCCCCAGCATTTT
cdr3_aa: CASSMGGNSNQPQHF

clone_size: -
v_call: TRBV6-2/TRBV6-3
j_call: TRBJ1-2
d_call: -
cdr3_nt: TGTGCCAGCAGTTTCGGGACATGGTATGGCTACACCTTC
cdr3_aa: CASSFGTWYGYTF

clone_size: -
v_call: TRBV6-6
j_call: TRBJ1-6
d_call: -
cdr3_nt: TGTGCCAGCAGTTACTCCCGGGGGTTAGGGGATTCACCCCTCCACTTT
cdr3_aa: CASSYSRGLGDSPLHF

clone_size: -
v_call: TRBV21-1
j_call: TRBJ1-6
d_call: -
cdr3_nt: TGTGCCAGCAGCAAAGACGGATCCGGGCTAAATTCACCCCTCCACTTT
cdr3_aa: CASSKDGSGLNSPLHF